Listed here are 29 T cell receptor beta chains from one sample, sequenced in a study of T cell clonality in common variable immunodeficiency. The table came from immunoSEQ multiplex PCR; TCRdb's copy has only in-frame clones and leaves some out. The sample is made up of more than 65,000 clones, none counted only once. Specimen: peripheral blood mononuclear cells. Receptor source: a person aged 18 to 70 in good health.

Notes on this clone: Being one base from a much bigger clone, this may be a read error. This same CDR3 is encoded by further DNA sequences in the sample. CDR3 residues: CASSDPSGSLYNEQFF. CDR3 DNA, as far as it was read: TGTGCCAGCAGTGACCCTAGCGGGAGTCTCTACAATGAG. The genes are TRBV2 and TRBJ2-1, with 10 bases lining up with TRBD2. The DNA ends 3 residues before the CDR3 does, and the rest of the CDR3 is filled in from the germline J gene. The ends lost 3 bases at V and 3 bases at J; junction bases unmatched: 5. This CDR3 spans 16 amino acids. CDR1 and CDR2 (germline): SNHLY, FYNNEI.

This clone occurred a few times. The CDR3 end lies 3 residues beyond the end of the read and is filled in from the germline J gene. The chain uses TRBV2 and TRBJ2-1; 10 bases line up with TRBD2. Per the germline V gene, CDR1 is SNHLY and CDR2 is FYNNEI. V shed 6 bases, J shed 4 bases, and the junction held 6 bases outside the gene matches. This CDR3 comprises 15 residues. The DNA read from the CDR3 is TGTGCCAGCAGGAATTTAGCGGGAGGATACAATGAG. Its protein is CASRNLAGGYNE. The complete CDR3 sequence is CASRNLAGGYNEQFF.

This clone was found many times. The CDR3 is cut off 3 residues early in the read; its end comes from the germline J gene. The chain links TRBV10-1 to TRBJ2-7; 11 nucleotides align to TRBD1. The CDR3 contains 15 residues. Germline V gives CDR1 WNHNN, CDR2 SYGVQD (reference sequence). Germline trimming cut 2 bases from V and 0 bases from J; bases unmatched to any gene: 0. The CDR3 bases that were read are TGCGCCAGCAGTGAGGGGACAGGGGGCTCCTACGAG. Protein: CASSEGTGGSYE. The whole CDR3 region reads CASSEGTGGSYEQYF.

This clone has ten or more counts. The read ends 3 residues before the CDR3 terminus; that terminus is restored from the germline J gene. Other DNA sequences in the sample encode the same CDR3. This sequence joins TRBV18 and TRBJ2-3, with D maybe TRBD2 (6 bases). Germline-derived CDR1 and CDR2 are KGHSH and LQKENI. V gave up 3 bases and J gave up 2 bases, with 18 bases separating them. The CDR3 consists of 17 residues. The CDR3 reads CASSPRWGGGNTDTQYF. The CDR3 DNA, read in part, is TGTGCCAGCTCACCCCGATGGGGCGGAGGGAACACAGATACG.

This clone was observed many times. Coverage ceases 3 residues before the CDR3 finishes, and the germline J gene fills in the end. This chain connects TRBV5-1 to TRBJ2-1; 9 bases fit TRBD1. J was trimmed by 5 bases and V by 4 bases; bases with no gene match: 10. The germline gives CDR1 SGHRS, CDR2 YFSETQ. The CDR3 covers 16 residues. CDR3 protein: CASSPATGTGNNEQFF. CDR3 DNA (partial): TGCGCCAGCAGCCCGGCTACCGGGACAGGGAACAATGAG.

This clone has ten or more counts. With the read ending 3 residues before the CDR3 end, the germline J gene is used to fill in that end. This sequence joins TRBV5-1 and TRBJ2-1; no clear D gene. Germline CDR1 reads SGHRS; CDR2 reads YFSETQ. CDR3 length: 15 residues. Trimming took off 1 base at V and 0 bases at J, with 8 bases between the two ends. CDR3 protein: CASSLPDSSYNEQFF. The CDR3 DNA, read in part, is TGCGCCAGCAGCTTGCCCGACTCCTCCTACAATGAG.

This clone has ten or more counts. The read ends 3 residues shy of where the CDR3 ends; the end is completed using the germline J gene. The chain is built from TRBV7-8 and TRBJ1-2, with D tentatively TRBD1 (6 bases). CDR3 length: 12 residues. Germline assignment: CDR1 SGHVS and CDR2 FQNEAQ. The CDR3 region is CASSPRDKPYTF. The CDR3 bases that were read are TGTGCCAGCAGCCCCCGGGACAAACCC.

This clone has at least ten counts. The read ends 3 residues shy of where the CDR3 ends; the end is completed using the germline J gene. V and J are TRBV12-3 or TRBV12-4 and TRBJ2-3; no reliable D call. V lost 5 bases to trimming and J lost 5 bases, with 20 bases between them. This CDR3 has 16 residues. The DNA read from the CDR3 is TGTGCCAGCAGTACGGGTGACTCGGCCGATGGAGATACG. Its protein product is CASSTGDSADGDT. The whole CDR3 reads CASSTGDSADGDTQYF.

A word on this clone: The CDR3 extends 3 residues past the end of the read, so its final part is completed from the germline J gene. The chain links TRBV19 to TRBJ1-5; the match to TRBD1 covers 8 bases. This CDR3 spans 16 amino acids. J lost 2 bases, V lost 8 bases, and 11 bases had no gene match. In germline, CDR1 is LNHDA, CDR2 SQIVND (reference sequence). Incomplete CDR3 DNA: TGTGCCAGTTTGGGGACAGGTCTCGTTCGCAATCAGCCC. It is translated as CASLGTGLVRNQP. The CDR3 in full is CASLGTGLVRNQPQHF.

For this clone: Sequencing ends 3 residues short of the CDR3 end; the germline J gene provides the rest. The chain has TRBV7-6 and TRBJ2-7; possibly TRBD1 for D (6 bases). This CDR3 comprises 14 residues. V gave up 5 bases and J gave up 5 bases, with 16 bases separating them. Germline CDR1 and CDR2: SGHVS and FNYEAQ. CDR3 sequence: CASSPDSSWHEQYF. The covered CDR3 bases are TGTGCCAGCAGCCCGGACAGTTCTTGGCACGAG.

The sample holds many counts of this clone. Read coverage stops 3 residues before the CDR3 terminus; the germline J gene supplies the remainder. The chain carries TRBV20-1 and TRBJ2-5; the D is unclear. Trimming shortened V by 3 bases and J by 2 bases, and 4 bases separated the two germline ends. Germline assignment: CDR1 DFQATT and CDR2 SNEGSKA (reference sequence). CDR3 length: 11 amino acids. The CDR3 is CSASRQETQYF. CDR3 DNA (partial): TGCAGTGCTAGTCGTCAAGAGACC.

This clone was detected ten times or more. The CDR3 end lies 3 residues beyond the end of the read and is filled in from the germline J gene. The V call is TRBV18, the J call TRBJ2-7; D remains unclear. The CDR3 sequence is 14 residues long. Germline CDR1 is KGHSH and CDR2 is LQKENI. Trimming took 6 bases from V and 0 from J, leaving 12 bases between them. CDR3 DNA (partial): TGTGCCAGCTCGCCTACAGCCTCCTCCTACGAG. Amino acid sequence: CASSPTASSYE. In full, the CDR3 is CASSPTASSYEQYF. The full variable domain, rest sourced from reference TRBV18 and TRBJ2-7, is NAGVMQNPRHLVRRRGQEARLRCSPMKGHSHVYWYRQLPEEGLKFMVYLQKENIIDESGMPKERFSAEFPKEGPSILRIQQVVRGDSAAYFCASSPTASSYEQYFGPGTRLTVT.

At least ten counts were recorded for this clone. The CDR3 end lies 3 residues beyond the end of the read and is filled in from the germline J gene. The rearrangement links TRBV5-1 to TRBJ2-1; D is ambiguous. This CDR3 spans 13 amino acids. The germline V gene has CDR1 SGHRS and CDR2 YFSETQ. Trimming shortened V by 0 bases and J by 5 bases, and 6 bases separated the two germline ends. Partial CDR3 DNA: TGCGCCAGCAGCTTGGCCAGTCACAATGAG. Translating it yields CASSLASHNE. The entire CDR3 protein reads CASSLASHNEQFF.

This clone was detected ten times or more. Read sequence stops 3 residues before the CDR3 end, and the germline J gene provides the missing end. The V and J genes are TRBV5-6 and TRBJ1-1, with 11 positions matching TRBD1. The CDR3 length is 15 residues. The germline gives CDR1 SGHDT, CDR2 YYEEEE. Trimming cost V 2 bases and J 2 bases; bases outside gene matches: 2. The covered CDR3 bases are TGTGCCAGCAGCTTTGGACAGGGGGCAAACACTGAA. Translated: CASSFGQGANTE. The complete CDR3 protein is CASSFGQGANTEAFF.

Worth noting for this clone: The read finishes 3 residues shy of the CDR3 end, and the germline J gene is used to complete it. The V and J genes are TRBV10-2 and TRBJ2-7; 11 bases match TRBD2. V shed 7 bases and J 2 bases; nucleotides not matched to a gene: 16. Germline lookup yields CDR1 WSHSY and CDR2 SAAADI. CDR3 length equals 18 residues. The part of the CDR3 DNA that was read is TGCGCCAGCACTACGAATCCTCCCGGGACTAGCGGTGCCTACGAG. Protein: CASTTNPPGTSGAYE. The entire CDR3 protein is CASTTNPPGTSGAYEQYF.

Many counts were recorded for this clone. The DNA ends 3 residues before the CDR3 does, and the rest of the CDR3 is filled in from the germline J gene. The V gene is TRBV30, the J gene TRBJ2-7; 8 nucleotides agree with TRBD1. Germline values: CDR1 GTSNPN, CDR2 SVGIG (reference sequence). This CDR3 has 14 residues. After removal of 5 bases from V and 1 base from J, the junction contained 7 bases not matched to a gene. CDR3 bases read: TGTGCCTGGGACAGGGGTCTTTCTTCCTACGAG. Its protein product is CAWDRGLSSYE. The whole CDR3 sequence is CAWDRGLSSYEQYF.

This clone was detected ten times or more. The sequence runs out 3 residues before the end of the CDR3; the remainder is reconstructed from the germline J gene. The rearrangement joins TRBV18 to TRBJ2-1, with TRBD1 matching 8 bases. J was trimmed by 6 bases and V by 3 bases; bases with no gene match: 7. The CDR3 extends over 15 amino acids. CDR1 is KGHSH, CDR2 LQKENI, per germline. The sequenced part of the CDR3 DNA is TGTGCCAGCTCACCCGGACAGGGCTCGAGCAATGAG. Translated: CASSPGQGSSNE. The whole CDR3 protein reads CASSPGQGSSNEQFF. Variable domain in full (rest from reference TRBV18 and TRBJ2-1): NAGVMQNPRHLVRRRGQEARLRCSPMKGHSHVYWYRQLPEEGLKFMVYLQKENIIDESGMPKERFSAEFPKEGPSILRIQQVVRGDSAAYFCASSPGQGSSNEQFFGPGTRLTVL.

This clone has at least ten counts. The read ends 3 residues before the CDR3 terminus; that terminus is restored from the germline J gene. This chain connects TRBV6-2 or TRBV6-3 to TRBJ2-7, with 12 bases fitting TRBD1. The germline V gene encodes CDR1 MNHEY and CDR2 SVGEGT. The V gene end was trimmed by 5 bases and the J gene end by 4 bases; junction bases not matched to a gene: 9. The CDR3 length is 16 residues. CDR3 bases read: TGTGCCAGCAGTCCAACCGGGACAGGGGGCTTGTACGAG. The encoded protein is CASSPTGTGGLYE. The complete CDR3 sequence is CASSPTGTGGLYEQYF.

This clone was seen ten or more times. The sequenced fragment ends 3 residues before the CDR3 boundary, so the rest is inferred from the germline J gene. V and J are TRBV6-2 or TRBV6-3 and TRBJ2-6; tentative D call: TRBD1 (6 bases). CDR1 MNHEY and CDR2 SVGEGT come from the germline V gene. The CDR3 spans 14 residues. V was cut by 8 bases and J by 4 bases, with 12 bases left in between. CDR3 amino acids: CASAAGDGANVLTF. CDR3 bases read: TGTGCCAGCGCCGCAGGGGACGGGGCCAACGTC.

This clone appeared many times. The read gets to within 3 residues of the CDR3 end, and the germline J gene fills in the rest. This rearrangement joins TRBV14 to TRBJ2-7; 10 bases are a match to TRBD1. CDR3 length equals 13 residues. J gave up 5 bases and V 6 bases, and 4 bases lay outside the gene matches. From germline, CDR1 is SGHDN and CDR2 FVKESK. The CDR3 loop is CASRRQGANEQYF. CDR3 DNA, as far as it was read: TGTGCCAGCAGGCGACAGGGGGCAAACGAG.

The table lists this clone with many counts. The CDR3 end lies 3 residues beyond the end of the read and is filled in from the germline J gene. This chain uses TRBV20-1 with TRBJ1-5; 10 bases map to TRBD1. The germline gives CDR1 DFQATT, CDR2 SNEGSKA (reference sequence). The CDR3 sequence is 14 residues long. The V gene end was trimmed by 6 bases and the J gene end by 6 bases; junction bases not matched to a gene: 8. Incomplete CDR3 DNA: TGCAGTGCAAATGACAGGGGGCCGGGTCAGCCC. Protein sequence: CSANDRGPGQP. The full-length CDR3 reads as CSANDRGPGQPQHF.

This clone occurred many times. The CDR3 DNA, read in part, is TGCGCCAGCAGTGCCGACAGTATCGACTATGGC. It is translated as CASSADSIDYG. The whole CDR3 sequence reads CASSADSIDYGYTF. The rearrangement uses TRBV5-1 and TRBJ1-2; perhaps TRBD1 as D (5 bases). The CDR3 extends 3 residues past the end of the read, so its final part is completed from the germline J gene. Trimming took 5 bases from V and 3 from J, leaving 14 bases between them. The CDR3 spans 14 residues. Germline V gene lookup returns CDR1 SGHRS and CDR2 YFSETQ. The whole variable domain, remainder taken from reference TRBV5-1 and TRBJ1-2, is KAGVTQTPRYLIKTRGQQVTLSCSPISGHRSVSWYQQTPGQGLQFLFEYFSETQRNKGNFPGRFSGRQFSNSRSEMNVSTLELGDSALYLCASSADSIDYGYTFGSGTRLTVV.

Of note for this clone: One end of the junction fails to match germline, which may point to a read error. The missing CDR3 end, 3 residues past where the read stops, is filled in from the germline J gene. The chain uses TRBV7-7 and TRBJ1-2; no clear D. The CDR3 spans 18 residues. Germline V gives CDR1 SSHAT, CDR2 FNYEAQ (reference sequence). The DNA read from the CDR3 is TGTGCTAGCAGCTTAGGTGGTAGGCTAGCGGGAACCTACAATGAC. Its translation is CASSLGGRLAGTYND. From start to end, the CDR3 is CASSLGGRLAGTYNDYTF.

This clone appeared many times. Read sequence stops 3 residues before the CDR3 end, and the germline J gene provides the missing end. The chain employs TRBV19 and TRBJ1-1, with TRBD1 matching 8 bases. Trimming took 9 bases from V and 4 from J; bases not matched to a gene: 10. Per the germline V gene, CDR1 is LNHDA and CDR2 is SQIVND (reference sequence). The CDR3 has 14 amino acids. CDR3 bases read: TGTGCCAGCTCAAAAAGGGACAGGAGCACTGAA. Its protein is CASSKRDRSTE. The whole CDR3 region reads CASSKRDRSTEAFF.

This clone was recorded at least ten times. From the germline J gene comes the end of the CDR3, since the read stops 3 residues before it. The V and J genes are TRBV19 and TRBJ2-2; 7 nucleotides align to TRBD2. J lost 3 bases, V lost 3 bases, and 4 bases had no gene match. The CDR3 contains 15 residues. Germline values: CDR1 LNHDA, CDR2 SQIVND (reference sequence). The CDR3 bases that were read are TGTGCCAGTAGTATCGGGACTATATACACCGGGGAG. Protein sequence: CASSIGTIYTGE. In full, the CDR3 is CASSIGTIYTGELFF.

This clone was seen many times. The read is 3 residues too short to cover the CDR3 end, so that end is filled in from the germline J gene. The chain combines TRBV19 with TRBJ2-7; 9 bases are shared with TRBD1. Losses at the gene ends were 4 bases for V and 5 bases for J; bases not matched to a gene: 9. The CDR3 is made up of 15 amino acids. Looked up from germline, CDR1 is LNHDA and CDR2 is SQIVND (reference sequence). The covered CDR3 bases are TGTGCCAGTAGTAATACCGGGACAGGGTTCCACGAG. Protein product: CASSNTGTGFHE. The full-length CDR3 reads as CASSNTGTGFHEQYF. Combining the CDR3 with reference TRBV19 and TRBJ2-7 gives the whole variable domain DGGITQSPKYLFRKEGQNVTLSCEQNLNHDAMYWYRQDPGQGLRLIYYSQIVNDFQKGDIAEGYSVSREKKESFPLTVTSAQKNPTAFYLCASSNTGTGFHEQYFGPGTRLTVT.

This clone was picked up many times. Read data end 3 residues before the CDR3 end; the end is taken from the germline J gene. The V gene is TRBV7-2, the J gene TRBJ1-5; D might be TRBD1 (5 bases). Trimming left V 2 bases short and J 7 bases short, with 15 bases between. The CDR3 extends over 15 amino acids. Germline assignment: CDR1 SGHTA and CDR2 FQGNSA. Here the CDR3 reads CASSLNGALGQPQHF. The CDR3 DNA, read in part, is TGTGCCAGCAGCTTAAATGGGGCGTTGGGGCAGCCC.

This clone was found many times. Coverage ceases 3 residues before the CDR3 finishes, and the germline J gene fills in the end. The chain recombines TRBV7-2 with TRBJ2-7; 8 bases are shared with TRBD2. V lost 4 bases, J lost 3 bases, and 8 bases stayed unmatched. CDR3 size: 15 residues. Germline CDR1 SGHTA, CDR2 FQGNSA. CDR3 bases read: TGTGCCAGCAGCTGGGAACTAGCGGCAGGCTACGAG. Amino acid sequence: CASSWELAAGYE. The full CDR3 protein reads CASSWELAAGYEQYF.

Many counts were recorded for this clone. The read finishes 3 residues shy of the CDR3 end, and the germline J gene is used to complete it. The chain joins TRBV20-1 to TRBJ2-1; weak D call: TRBD2 (6 bases). The ends were cut back, 3 bases at V and 4 bases at J, with 16 bases in the middle. The CDR3 spans 15 residues. Germline assignment: CDR1 DFQATT and CDR2 SNEGSKA (reference sequence). The CDR3 is CSARAWASAYNEQFF. The sequenced part of the CDR3 DNA is TGCAGTGCTAGGGCTTGGGCTAGCGCTTACAATGAG.